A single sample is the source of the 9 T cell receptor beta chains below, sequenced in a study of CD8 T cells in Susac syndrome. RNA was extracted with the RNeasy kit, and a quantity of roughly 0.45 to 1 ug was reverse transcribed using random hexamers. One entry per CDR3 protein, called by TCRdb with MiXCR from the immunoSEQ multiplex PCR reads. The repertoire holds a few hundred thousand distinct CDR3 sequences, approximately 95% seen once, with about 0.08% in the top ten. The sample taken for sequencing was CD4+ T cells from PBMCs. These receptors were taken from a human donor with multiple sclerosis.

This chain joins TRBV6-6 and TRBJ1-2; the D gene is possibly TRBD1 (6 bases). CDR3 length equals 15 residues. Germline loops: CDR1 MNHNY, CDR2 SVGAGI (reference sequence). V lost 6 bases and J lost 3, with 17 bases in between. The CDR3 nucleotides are TGTGCCAGCAGGACCGCCGGGGGCGCGGACTATGGCTACACCTTC. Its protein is CASRTAGGADYGYTF.

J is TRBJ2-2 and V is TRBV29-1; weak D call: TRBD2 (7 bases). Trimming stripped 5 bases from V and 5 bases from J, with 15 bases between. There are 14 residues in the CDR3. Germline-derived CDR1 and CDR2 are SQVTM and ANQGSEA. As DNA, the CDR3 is TGCAGCGTTAGGCCGGGGGGCGAAACCGGGGAGCTGTTTTTT. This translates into CSVRPGGETGELFF.

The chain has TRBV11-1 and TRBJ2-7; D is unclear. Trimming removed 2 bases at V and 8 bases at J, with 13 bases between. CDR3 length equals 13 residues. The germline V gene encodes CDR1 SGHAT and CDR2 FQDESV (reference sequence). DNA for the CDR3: TGTGCCAGCAGCTTACTTGTCGGTGGCAAGCAGTACGTC. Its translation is CASSLLVGGKQYV.

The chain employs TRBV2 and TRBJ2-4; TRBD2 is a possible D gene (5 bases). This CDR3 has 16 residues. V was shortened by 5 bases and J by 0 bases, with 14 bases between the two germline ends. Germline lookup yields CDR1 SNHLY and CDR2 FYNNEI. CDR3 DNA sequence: TGTGCCAGCAGTCCCCCGGGGAAACTAGCCAAAAACATTCAGTACTTC. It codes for CASSPPGKLAKNIQYF. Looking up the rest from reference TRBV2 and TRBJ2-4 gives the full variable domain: EPEVTQTPSHQVTQMGQEVILRCVPISNHLYFYWYRQILGQKVEFLVSFYNNEISEKSEIFDDQFSVERPDGSNFTLKIRSTKLEDSAMYFCASSPPGKLAKNIQYFGAGTRLSVL.

The CDR3 DNA reads as TGTGCCAGCAGCGTAACCGCGGGGTCAGGGCTTGAGCAGTACTTC. Translating it yields CASSVTAGSGLEQYF. The chain couples TRBV9 to TRBJ2-7; a possible D gene is TRBD2 (6 bases). The CDR3 consists of 15 residues. V was clipped by 1 base and J by 7 bases, with 18 bases between them. Germline V gene lookup returns CDR1 SGDLS and CDR2 YYNGEE.

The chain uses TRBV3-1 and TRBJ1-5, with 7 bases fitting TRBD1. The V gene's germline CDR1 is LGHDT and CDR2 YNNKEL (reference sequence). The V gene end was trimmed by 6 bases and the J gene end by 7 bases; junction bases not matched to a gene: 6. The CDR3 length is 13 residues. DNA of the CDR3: TGTGCCAGCAGTCTCAGGGGGGGACAGCCCCAGCATTTT. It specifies CASSLRGGQPQHF. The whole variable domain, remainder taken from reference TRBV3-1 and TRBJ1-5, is DTAVSQTPKYLVTQMGNDKSIKCEQNLGHDTMYWYKQDSKKFLKIMFSYNNKELIINETVPNRFSPKSPDKAHLNLHINSLELGDSAVYFCASSLRGGQPQHFGDGTRLSIL.

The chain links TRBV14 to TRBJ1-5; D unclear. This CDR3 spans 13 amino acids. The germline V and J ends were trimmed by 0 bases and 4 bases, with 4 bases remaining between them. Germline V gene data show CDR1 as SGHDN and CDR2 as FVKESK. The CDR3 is CASSQDENQPQHF. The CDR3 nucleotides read TGTGCCAGCAGCCAAGATGAGAATCAGCCCCAGCATTTT.

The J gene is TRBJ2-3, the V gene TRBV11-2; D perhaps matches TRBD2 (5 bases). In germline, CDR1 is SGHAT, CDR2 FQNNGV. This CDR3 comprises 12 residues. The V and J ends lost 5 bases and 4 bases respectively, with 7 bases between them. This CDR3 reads CASSPGSDTQYF. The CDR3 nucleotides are TGTGCCAGCAGCCCGGGGTCAGATACGCAGTATTTT.

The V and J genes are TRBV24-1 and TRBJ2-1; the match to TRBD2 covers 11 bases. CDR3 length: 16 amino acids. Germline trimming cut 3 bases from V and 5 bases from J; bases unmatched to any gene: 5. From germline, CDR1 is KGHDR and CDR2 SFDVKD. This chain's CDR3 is CATSDAGTSGNNEQFF. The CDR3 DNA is TGTGCCACCAGTGATGCCGGGACTAGCGGAAACAATGAGCAGTTCTTC.